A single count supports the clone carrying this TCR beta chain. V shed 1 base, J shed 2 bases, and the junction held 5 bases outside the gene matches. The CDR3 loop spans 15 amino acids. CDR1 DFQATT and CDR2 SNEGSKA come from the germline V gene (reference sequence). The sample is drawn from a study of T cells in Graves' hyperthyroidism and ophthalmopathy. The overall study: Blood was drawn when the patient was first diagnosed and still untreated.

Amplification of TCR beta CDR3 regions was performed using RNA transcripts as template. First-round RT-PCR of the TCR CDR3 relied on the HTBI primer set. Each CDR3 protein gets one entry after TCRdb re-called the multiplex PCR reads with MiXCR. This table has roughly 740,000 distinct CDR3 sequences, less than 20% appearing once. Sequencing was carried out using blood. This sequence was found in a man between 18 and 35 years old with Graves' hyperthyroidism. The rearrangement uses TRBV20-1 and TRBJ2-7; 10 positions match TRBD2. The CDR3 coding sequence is TGCAGTGCTAGAGGAACTAGCGGGATACCCTACGAGCAGTACTTC. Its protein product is CSARGTSGIPYEQYF.